The 26 T cell receptor beta chains reported below all come from one sample, sequenced in a study of T-cell memory formation after mild COVID-19. TCRdb redid the calling of the 5' RACE reads with MiXCR, one entry per CDR3 protein. This table holds about 430,000 distinct CDR3 sequences, roughly 18% found once. The specimen sequenced was PBMCs or a T cell subset sorted from them (not recorded which). The origin of the receptors is a man between 18 and 35 years old who had mild COVID-19 (a few samples of this study predate the infection). Cell type and time point are not known.

The chain recombines TRBV30 with TRBJ1-6, with D possibly TRBD1 on 5 matching bases. This CDR3 has 13 residues. Per the germline V gene, CDR1 is GTSNPN and CDR2 is SVGIG (reference sequence). Deletions cut 3 bases from V and 10 bases from J, with 13 bases between. The CDR3 region is CAWRVTGPSPLHF. CDR3 coding DNA: TGTGCCTGGAGAGTCACGGGGCCCTCACCCCTCCACTTT.

Many counts were recorded for this clonotype. The V call is TRBV28, the J call TRBJ2-1; 10 bases fit TRBD2. There are 16 residues in the CDR3. V lost 4 bases, J lost 4 bases, and 7 bases stayed unmatched. Germline V CDR1 and CDR2: MDHEN, SYDVKM. The CDR3 sequence is CASSWATSGEYNEQFF. The CDR3 nucleotides are TGTGCCAGCAGTTGGGCTACTAGCGGGGAGTACAATGAGCAGTTCTTC. The complete variable domain, with remaining parts taken from reference TRBV28 and TRBJ2-1, reads DVKVTQSSRYLVKRTGEKVFLECVQDMDHENMFWYRQDPGLGLRLIYFSYDVKMKEKGDIPEGYSVSREKKERFSLILESASTNQTSMYLCASSWATSGEYNEQFFGPGTRLTVL.

This clonotype was picked up a small number of times. J is TRBJ1-6 and V is TRBV5-1, with D unresolved. The V gene lost 5 bases and the J gene lost 8 bases, with 20 bases spanning the gap. CDR3 length equals 16 residues. Germline CDR1 is SGHRS and CDR2 is YFSETQ. Here the CDR3 DNA reads TGCGCCAGCAGGAGGGCGCCCGGGATGGATTATTCACCCCTCCACTTT. Translating gives CASRRAPGMDYSPLHF.

The V call is TRBV15, the J call TRBJ1-4; D remains unclear. V gave up 3 bases and J gave up 3 bases, with 5 bases separating them. Per germline, CDR1 LNHNV and CDR2 YYDKDF (reference sequence). The length of the CDR3 is 13 residues. Here the CDR3 DNA reads TGTGCCACCAGCAGGCCCCCTAATGAAAAACTGTTTTTT. It is translated as CATSRPPNEKLFF.

The J gene is TRBJ2-5, the V gene TRBV9, with D possibly matching TRBD1 (8 bases). Trimming shortened V by 4 bases and J by 2 bases, and 15 bases separated the two germline ends. This CDR3 is built from 15 residues. Germline CDR1 SGDLS, CDR2 YYNGEE. CDR3 in amino acids: CASSFDRGGQETQYF. The CDR3 DNA reads as TGTGCCAGCAGCTTCGACAGGGGAGGGCAAGAGACCCAGTACTTC.

The V call is TRBV28, the J call TRBJ1-1; D ambiguous. Trimming left V 1 base short and J 8 bases short, with 8 bases between. The CDR3 has 12 residues. CDR1 is MDHEN, CDR2 SYDVKM, per germline. CDR3 nucleotides: TGTGCCAGCAGTTTATTAGGGCTAGAAGCTTTCTTT. Translating it yields CASSLLGLEAFF.

This clonotype was picked up many times. The gene calls are TRBV12-3 or TRBV12-4 and TRBJ2-1, with a tentative D call TRBD2 (6 bases). This CDR3 region has 20 residues. V lost 4 bases and J lost 2, with 27 bases in between. CDR3 sequence: CASSSNPGTGAAWTYNEQFF. The CDR3 DNA sequence: TGTGCCAGCAGTTCCAATCCCGGGACTGGAGCGGCCTGGACCTACAATGAGCAGTTCTTC.

The sample holds a few counts of this clonotype. The chain links TRBV7-2 to TRBJ1-2; weak D call: TRBD1 (6 bases). Trimming removed 3 bases from V and 6 bases from J, with 14 bases in between. The CDR3 sequence is 14 residues long. Germline V gene lookup returns CDR1 SGHTA and CDR2 FQGNSA. CDR3 region: CASSLRYRDNGYTF. CDR3 coding DNA: TGTGCCAGCAGCTTGAGGTACAGGGACAATGGCTACACCTTC.

This clonotype was recorded a few times. The chain employs TRBV5-1 and TRBJ1-1; possible D gene TRBD1, 5 bases. Germline lookup yields CDR1 SGHRS and CDR2 YFSETQ. The CDR3 is 14 amino acids. Trimming removed 7 bases at V and 6 bases at J, with 19 bases between. The CDR3 is CASLPSPGQAEAFF. The CDR3, as DNA: TGCGCCAGCCTACCCTCCCCCGGACAAGCTGAAGCTTTCTTT.

About this clonotype itself: With a much larger clone just one base away, this may be a read error. This sequence joins TRBV10-2 and TRBJ2-1; weak D call: TRBD1 (6 bases). V shed 6 bases and J shed 0 bases, with 9 bases lying between them. The germline V gene has CDR1 WSHSY and CDR2 SAAADI. The CDR3 length is 14 residues. The CDR3 bases are TGCGCCAGCAGGGGGGCGAGCTCCTACAATGAGCAGTTCTTC. Its translation is CASRGASSYNEQFF.

This chain links TRBV27 with TRBJ1-2, with 9 bases that match TRBD1. With V trimmed by 5 bases and J by 4 bases, 5 bases remained unmatched. The germline V gene has CDR1 MNHEY and CDR2 SMNVEV (reference sequence). The CDR3 is made up of 14 amino acids. This CDR3 is CASSAETGGYGYTF. The CDR3 DNA sequence: TGTGCCAGCAGTGCCGAGACAGGGGGCTATGGCTACACCTTC.

V usage is TRBV20-1 and J usage is TRBJ2-5; D perhaps matches TRBD2 (5 bases). Germline V gives CDR1 DFQATT, CDR2 SNEGSKA (reference sequence). V was cut by 6 bases and J by 2 bases, with 13 bases left in between. The CDR3 totals 13 residues. CDR3 bases: TGCAGTGCAGCCTGGACTTCACAAGAGACCCAGTACTTC. Residues: CSAAWTSQETQYF.

The V gene is TRBV6-5, the J gene TRBJ2-7; 7 bases match TRBD2. The germline V gene encodes CDR1 MNHEY and CDR2 SVGAGI. There are 15 residues in the CDR3. J was trimmed by 3 bases and V by 0 bases; bases with no gene match: 5. CDR3 loop: CASSYSPGTNYEQYF. The CDR3 coding sequence is TGTGCCAGCAGTTACTCCCCCGGGACTAACTACGAGCAGTACTTC.

This clonotype was seen repeatedly, ten times or more. This rearrangement joins TRBV4-1 to TRBJ2-1; 9 bases are a match to TRBD2. The CDR3 loop spans 15 amino acids. CDR1 and CDR2 from the germline V gene are MGHRA and YSYEKL. J was trimmed by 0 bases and V by 6 bases; bases with no gene match: 3. The DNA of the CDR3 is TGCGCCAGCAGTCTAGCGGGGACCTCCTACAATGAGCAGTTCTTC. Protein: CASSLAGTSYNEQFF.

The V and J genes are TRBV24-1 and TRBJ2-3; 11 bases agree with TRBD2. Germline CDR1 KGHDR, CDR2 SFDVKD. The V gene end was trimmed by 5 bases and the J gene end by 1 base; junction bases not matched to a gene: 13. The CDR3 is made up of 19 amino acids. The CDR3 protein is CATSGTGTSGPVRTDTQYF. The CDR3 DNA is TGTGCCACCAGTGGTACCGGGACTAGCGGCCCCGTGCGCACAGATACGCAGTATTTT.

This clonotype was seen a handful of times. The rearrangement joins TRBV24-1 to TRBJ1-5, with TRBD1 as a possible D gene (5 bases). The CDR3 has 15 residues. The V and J ends lost 1 base and 6 bases respectively, with 12 bases between them. CDR1 KGHDR and CDR2 SFDVKD come from the germline V gene. The CDR3 DNA is TGTGCCACCAGTGATTTCGGGGGGTTCGGTCAGCCCCAGCATTTT. Amino acids: CATSDFGGFGQPQHF.

The chain recombines TRBV7-2 with TRBJ2-5; TRBD1 agrees at 7 bases. CDR3 length: 13 amino acids. V lost 6 bases, J lost 5 bases, and 6 bases stayed unmatched. Germline assignment: CDR1 SGHTA and CDR2 FQGNSA. Written as DNA, the CDR3 is TGTGCCAGCAGTGGACAGGTTGTTGAGACCCAGTACTTC. It codes for CASSGQVVETQYF.

The J gene is TRBJ2-5, the V gene TRBV7-2; tentative D call: TRBD2 (5 bases). The V end was cut by 5 bases, the J end by 1 base, with 11 bases between. This CDR3 comprises 14 residues. Germline loops: CDR1 SGHTA, CDR2 FQGNSA. CDR3 loop: CASSPARVQETQYF. The CDR3 DNA follows: TGTGCCAGCAGCCCCGCGCGGGTCCAAGAGACCCAGTACTTC.

The gene calls are TRBV9 and TRBJ2-6, with no clear D. The CDR3 sequence is 15 residues long. Trimming removed 1 base at V and 0 bases at J, with 5 bases between. Germline CDR1 SGDLS, CDR2 YYNGEE. The CDR3 DNA is TGTGCCAGCAGCGTATTCAGCTCTGGGGCCAACGTCCTGACTTTC. It specifies CASSVFSSGANVLTF.

This clonotype has at least ten counts. The chain uses TRBV5-6 and TRBJ2-1; 10 bases line up with TRBD2. The CDR3 sequence is 15 residues long. Germline V gene lookup returns CDR1 SGHDT and CDR2 YYEEEE. V shed 4 bases and J 2 bases; nucleotides not matched to a gene: 3. CDR3 sequence (DNA): TGTGCCAGCAGCGGCGGGACTAGCGCCTACAATGAGCAGTTCTTC. It encodes CASSGGTSAYNEQFF.

The genes are TRBV2 and TRBJ2-3; 7 bases are a match to TRBD2. This CDR3 is 15 amino acids long. V trimming: 3 bases; J trimming: 3 bases; junction bases outside the gene matches: 6. Germline V lookup: CDR1 SNHLY, CDR2 FYNNEI. CDR3 nucleotide sequence: TGTGCCAGCAGTGACGGATCGGGAGGAACAGATACGCAGTATTTT. The encoded protein is CASSDGSGGTDTQYF.

The chain links TRBV12-5 to TRBJ1-4, with TRBD1 as a possible D gene (5 bases). This CDR3 has 11 residues. Germline V CDR1 and CDR2: LGHNT, FRNRAP. Trimming removed 6 bases at V and 13 bases at J, with 12 bases between. The CDR3 bases are TGTGCTAGTGGACGCCCGGGACGACTGTTTTTT. Amino acid sequence: CASGRPGRLFF.

This clonotype came up a few times. This chain links TRBV28 with TRBJ2-7, with 9 bases identical to TRBD1. CDR1 is MDHEN, CDR2 SYDVKM, per germline. The CDR3 is 13 residues long. The V segment lost 5 bases and the J segment 9 bases; nucleotides outside the gene matches: 8. DNA of the CDR3: TGTGCCAGCAGTCCGGGACAGGGCCCTAGGCAGTACGTC. Its translation: CASSPGQGPRQYV.

This clonotype was found a few times. The chain employs TRBV28 and TRBJ2-5; D is perhaps TRBD2 (6 bases). The CDR3 has 15 residues. Between the trimmed V and J ends, which lost 6 bases and 0 bases, there was a span of 14 bases. CDR1 MDHEN and CDR2 SYDVKM come from the germline V gene. CDR3 bases: TGTGCCAGCAGCCCAGAACGGGGGTACCAAGAGACCCAGTACTTC. This encodes CASSPERGYQETQYF. Looking up the rest from reference TRBV28 and TRBJ2-5 gives the full variable domain: DVKVTQSSRYLVKRTGEKVFLECVQDMDHENMFWYRQDPGLGLRLIYFSYDVKMKEKGDIPEGYSVSREKKERFSLILESASTNQTSMYLCASSPERGYQETQYFGPGTRLLVL.

The chain uses TRBV6-2 or TRBV6-3 and TRBJ1-5; D gene ambiguous. Germline V CDR1 and CDR2: MNHEY, SVGEGT. The CDR3 covers 15 residues. Trimming removed 10 bases from V and 5 bases from J, with 21 bases in between. CDR3 residues: CATLIRAGLDQPQHF. DNA of the CDR3: TGTGCCACCTTGATTAGGGCAGGATTGGATCAGCCCCAGCATTTT.

This chain connects TRBV19 to TRBJ1-1; a possible D gene is TRBD1 (5 bases). Germline V gene sequence: CDR1 LNHDA, CDR2 SQIVND (reference sequence). V shed 7 bases and J shed 3 bases, with 27 bases lying between them. CDR3 length: 18 residues. CDR3 coding DNA: TGTGCCAGTACCCCCTCGTTGGGGAGCCTCCTGGGGGACACTGAAGCTTTCTTT. As protein: CASTPSLGSLLGDTEAFF. The full variable domain, with the rest looked up from reference TRBV19 and TRBJ1-1, is DGGITQSPKYLFRKEGQNVTLSCEQNLNHDAMYWYRQDPGQGLRLIYYSQIVNDFQKGDIAEGYSVSREKKESFPLTVTSAQKNPTAFYLCASTPSLGSLLGDTEAFFGQGTRLTVV.